The rows below give T cell receptor beta chains drawn from one sample of a study of a mutant IDH1 vaccine in newly diagnosed glioma. Clones were sequenced by immunoSEQ multiplex PCR, and TCRdb holds only the in-frame ones, with some missing. In the table there are around 69,000 clones, around nine tenths of which are singletons. These receptors' antigens are unknown. Here the sequenced sample was PBMCs, taken from a glioma patient whose treatment included an IDH1 peptide vaccine. Receptors originate from a man younger than 45 with glioma. The CDR3 runs from the conserved cysteine through the conserved F or W. The order of the fields is J gene, CDR3 length, V gene, D gene, clone size, CDR3 protein, CDR3 DNA. D genes are given only for firm matches. A row's size may be missing; if present it is once, few, many or a size class.

j_gene: TRBJ1-1
len: 15
v_gene: TRBV18
d_gene: .
abundance: .
CDR3aa: CASSPQGPSNTEAFF
CDR3nt: TGTGCCAGCTCACCACAAGGACCGTCGAACACTGAAGCTTTCTTT

j_gene: TRBJ1-2
len: 13
v_gene: TRBV2
d_gene: .
abundance: .
CDR3aa: CASSETVGYGYTF
CDR3nt: TGTGCCAGCAGTGAGACAGTGGGTTATGGCTACACCTTC

j_gene: TRBJ1-5
len: 13
v_gene: TRBV11-2
d_gene: .
abundance: .
CDR3aa: CASSLERDQPQHF
CDR3nt: TGTGCCAGCAGCTTAGAGAGGGATCAGCCCCAGCATTTT

j_gene: TRBJ2-1
len: 16
v_gene: TRBV7-2
d_gene: TRBD1
abundance: .
CDR3aa: CASSHITGGPYNEQFF
CDR3nt: TGTGCCAGCAGCCATATTACAGGGGGCCCCTACAATGAGCAGTTCTTC

j_gene: TRBJ1-1
len: 14
v_gene: TRBV28
d_gene: .
abundance: .
CDR3aa: CASSTFGSLPEAFF
CDR3nt: TGTGCCAGCAGCACCTTCGGCAGCTTGCCTGAAGCTTTCTTT

j_gene: TRBJ2-1
len: 13
v_gene: TRBV9
d_gene: .
abundance: .
CDR3aa: CASRSGADNEQFF
CDR3nt: TGTGCCAGCAGGTCCGGTGCGGACAATGAGCAGTTCTTC

j_gene: TRBJ1-3
len: 16
v_gene: TRBV5-1
d_gene: .
abundance: .
CDR3aa: CASSLDVRSSGNTIYF
CDR3nt: TGCGCCAGCAGCTTGGACGTCCGTAGCTCTGGAAACACCATATATTTT

j_gene: TRBJ1-5
len: 12
v_gene: TRBV25-1
d_gene: .
abundance: .
CDR3aa: CASSDGRQPQHF
CDR3nt: TGTGCCAGCAGTGACGGGCGTCAGCCCCAGCATTTT

j_gene: TRBJ2-3
len: 15
v_gene: TRBV5-6
d_gene: TRBD2
abundance: .
CDR3aa: CASSFIGGTTDTQYF
CDR3nt: TGTGCCAGCAGCTTTATCGGGGGGACCACAGATACGCAGTATTTT

j_gene: TRBJ2-3
len: 15
v_gene: TRBV25-1
d_gene: .
abundance: .
CDR3aa: CASTGPLRGLDTQYF
CDR3nt: TGTGCCAGTACAGGGCCCCTCCGAGGGCTAGATACGCAGTATTTT

j_gene: TRBJ2-7
len: 18
v_gene: TRBV4-1
d_gene: TRBD2
abundance: .
CDR3aa: CASSHPGLAGGARGEQYF
CDR3nt: TGCGCCAGCAGCCACCCCGGACTAGCGGGAGGGGCCCGGGGCGAGCAGTACTTC

j_gene: TRBJ2-3
len: 15
v_gene: TRBV6-6
d_gene: .
abundance: .
CDR3aa: CASSQPIGAGDTQYF
CDR3nt: TGTGCCAGCAGTCAACCCATAGGGGCTGGAGATACGCAGTATTTT

j_gene: TRBJ2-5
len: 14
v_gene: TRBV7-2
d_gene: TRBD2
abundance: .
CDR3aa: CASSSRTSEKTQYF
CDR3nt: TGTGCCAGCAGCTCCCGGACTAGTGAGAAGACCCAGTACTTC

j_gene: TRBJ1-4
len: 11
v_gene: TRBV28
d_gene: .
abundance: .
CDR3aa: CASSRDIPLFF
CDR3nt: TGTGCCAGCAGCCGGGACATCCCACTGTTTTTT

j_gene: TRBJ2-2
len: 17
v_gene: TRBV5-1
d_gene: TRBD1
abundance: .
CDR3aa: CASSARSGTGNTGELFF
CDR3nt: TGCGCCAGCAGCGCCCGTTCCGGGACAGGGAACACCGGGGAGCTGTTTTTT

j_gene: TRBJ1-2
len: 12
v_gene: TRBV30
d_gene: TRBD1
abundance: .
CDR3aa: CAWQPGGSSYTF
CDR3nt: TGTGCCTGGCAACCAGGGGGTTCCAGCTACACCTTC

j_gene: TRBJ1-5
len: 14
v_gene: TRBV18
d_gene: TRBD1
abundance: .
CDR3aa: CASSPGQGSQPQHF
CDR3nt: TGTGCCAGCTCACCGGGACAGGGGTCACAGCCCCAGCATTTT

j_gene: TRBJ1-1
len: 15
v_gene: TRBV10-2
d_gene: .
abundance: .
CDR3aa: CASSGAGRGGTEAFF
CDR3nt: TGCGCCAGCAGTGGGGCCGGGCGCGGGGGCACTGAAGCTTTCTTT

j_gene: TRBJ1-2
len: 16
v_gene: TRBV9
d_gene: .
abundance: .
CDR3aa: CASSVGGTTPIYGYTF
CDR3nt: TGTGCCAGCAGCGTCGGGGGGACTACCCCTATTTATGGCTACACCTTC

j_gene: TRBJ1-5
len: 15
v_gene: TRBV19
d_gene: .
abundance: once
CDR3aa: CASTPEGWGNQPQHF
CDR3nt: TGTGCCAGTACACCTGAAGGGTGGGGCAATCAGCCCCAGCATTTT

j_gene: TRBJ1-2
len: 14
v_gene: TRBV4-2
d_gene: .
abundance: .
CDR3aa: CASSPRTANYGYTF
CDR3nt: TGTGCCAGCAGCCCGAGGACAGCCAACTATGGCTACACCTTC

j_gene: TRBJ2-1
len: 15
v_gene: TRBV4-2
d_gene: .
abundance: .
CDR3aa: CASSQGGTGNNEQFF
CDR3nt: TGTGCCAGCAGCCAAGGCGGGACTGGTAACAATGAGCAGTTCTTC

j_gene: TRBJ2-7
len: 14
v_gene: TRBV6-1
d_gene: .
abundance: .
CDR3aa: CASSEPGRAYEQYF
CDR3nt: TGTGCCAGCAGTGAACCAGGGCGAGCCTACGAGCAGTACTTC

j_gene: TRBJ2-3
len: 17
v_gene: TRBV4-1
d_gene: TRBD2
abundance: .
CDR3aa: CASTNDIAGGPADTQYF
CDR3nt: TGCGCCAGCACCAATGATATAGCGGGAGGGCCGGCAGATACGCAGTATTTT

j_gene: TRBJ1-5
len: 16
v_gene: TRBV19
d_gene: .
abundance: .
CDR3aa: CASQSHTGLSNQPQHF
CDR3nt: TGTGCCAGTCAATCCCATACAGGACTGAGCAATCAGCCCCAGCATTTT

j_gene: TRBJ2-2
len: 13
v_gene: TRBV7-8
d_gene: .
abundance: few
CDR3aa: CASSLPTGGELFF
CDR3nt: TGTGCCAGCAGCTTGCCGACTGGCGGGGAGCTGTTTTTT

j_gene: TRBJ2-7
len: 15
v_gene: TRBV13
d_gene: TRBD1
abundance: .
CDR3aa: CASSSSGTGGDEQYF
CDR3nt: TGTGCCAGCAGCTCTTCCGGGACAGGGGGCGACGAGCAGTACTTC

j_gene: TRBJ1-5
len: 14
v_gene: TRBV7-2
d_gene: .
abundance: .
CDR3aa: CASSLGISNQPQHF
CDR3nt: TGTGCCAGCAGCTTAGGGATTAGCAATCAGCCCCAGCATTTT

j_gene: TRBJ1-1
len: 13
v_gene: TRBV30
d_gene: .
abundance: few
CDR3aa: CAWSRGAQIEAFF
CDR3nt: TGTGCCTGGAGTAGGGGGGCGCAGATAGAAGCTTTCTTT

j_gene: TRBJ2-7
len: 15
v_gene: TRBV11-1
d_gene: .
abundance: .
CDR3aa: CASSPGTLTAYEQYF
CDR3nt: TGTGCCAGCAGCCCAGGGACGTTAACTGCCTACGAGCAGTACTTC

j_gene: TRBJ1-6
len: 13
v_gene: TRBV5-4
d_gene: .
abundance: once
CDR3aa: CASSLAGNSPLHF
CDR3nt: TGTGCCAGCAGCTTGGCGGGGAATTCACCCCTCCACTTT

j_gene: TRBJ1-1
len: 12
v_gene: TRBV30
d_gene: .
abundance: .
CDR3aa: CAWSRENTEAFF
CDR3nt: TGTGCCTGGAGTAGGGAGAACACTGAAGCTTTCTTT

j_gene: TRBJ2-7
len: 13
v_gene: TRBV15
d_gene: .
abundance: .
CDR3aa: CATSRARNYEQYF
CDR3nt: TGTGCCACCAGCAGAGCCAGGAACTACGAGCAGTACTTC

j_gene: TRBJ2-5
len: 14
v_gene: TRBV19
d_gene: .
abundance: .
CDR3aa: CASSRVLGRETQYF
CDR3nt: TGTGCCAGTAGCAGGGTGTTGGGGCGGGAGACCCAGTACTTC

j_gene: TRBJ2-2
len: 14
v_gene: TRBV9
d_gene: TRBD1
abundance: .
CDR3aa: CASGDRGKSGELFF
CDR3nt: TGTGCCAGCGGGGACAGGGGAAAGTCCGGGGAGCTGTTTTTT

j_gene: TRBJ1-2
len: 16
v_gene: TRBV5-8
d_gene: .
abundance: .
CDR3aa: CASSPSPTWRHYGYTF
CDR3nt: TGTGCCAGCAGTCCCAGCCCCACTTGGAGGCACTATGGCTACACCTTC

j_gene: TRBJ2-7
len: 13
v_gene: TRBV15
d_gene: .
abundance: .
CDR3aa: CATSRAKIYEQYF
CDR3nt: TGTGCCACCAGCAGAGCGAAGATTTACGAGCAGTACTTC

j_gene: TRBJ2-1
len: 13
v_gene: TRBV5-5
d_gene: TRBD2
abundance: .
CDR3aa: CASMTSGINEQFF
CDR3nt: TGTGCCAGCATGACTAGCGGGATCAATGAGCAGTTCTTC

j_gene: TRBJ2-5
len: 15
v_gene: TRBV14
d_gene: .
abundance: .
CDR3aa: CASSPSLGGRETQYF
CDR3nt: TGTGCCAGCAGCCCCTCGTTGGGGGGCAGGGAGACCCAGTACTTC

j_gene: TRBJ1-1
len: 14
v_gene: TRBV29-1
d_gene: .
abundance: .
CDR3aa: CSVVPDSTNTEAFF
CDR3nt: TGCAGCGTTGTTCCCGACAGCACGAACACTGAAGCTTTCTTT

j_gene: TRBJ2-5
len: 13
v_gene: TRBV5-1
d_gene: .
abundance: .
CDR3aa: CASSLEGEETQYF
CDR3nt: TGCGCCAGCAGCTTAGAGGGTGAAGAGACCCAGTACTTC

j_gene: TRBJ2-3
len: 14
v_gene: TRBV10-3
d_gene: TRBD2
abundance: .
CDR3aa: CAISGLAVGDTQYF
CDR3nt: TGTGCCATCAGCGGACTAGCGGTTGGAGATACGCAGTATTTT

j_gene: TRBJ2-7
len: 14
v_gene: TRBV28
d_gene: .
abundance: once
CDR3aa: CASSLLAGAREQYF
CDR3nt: TGTGCCAGCAGTTTGTTGGCGGGGGCAAGGGAGCAGTACTTC

j_gene: TRBJ2-7
len: 14
v_gene: TRBV14
d_gene: .
abundance: .
CDR3aa: CASSQEFRGYEQYF
CDR3nt: TGTGCCAGCAGCCAAGAGTTCAGGGGTTACGAGCAGTACTTC

j_gene: TRBJ2-1
len: 18
v_gene: TRBV4-2
d_gene: TRBD2
abundance: .
CDR3aa: CASTPRVGSGGVDNEQFF
CDR3nt: TGTGCCAGCACCCCGAGAGTCGGTAGCGGGGGTGTGGACAATGAGCAGTTCTTC

j_gene: TRBJ2-1
len: 20
v_gene: TRBV4-3
d_gene: TRBD2
abundance: .
CDR3aa: CASSQDLIAGEPNSYNEQFF
CDR3nt: TGCGCCAGCAGCCAAGATCTTATAGCGGGGGAACCAAACTCCTACAATGAGCAGTTCTTC

j_gene: TRBJ2-7
len: 15
v_gene: TRBV27
d_gene: .
abundance: .
CDR3aa: CASSHRGARAWEQYF
CDR3nt: TGTGCCAGCAGTCACCGGGGGGCTAGGGCATGGGAGCAGTACTTC

j_gene: TRBJ2-1
len: 16
v_gene: TRBV15
d_gene: TRBD2
abundance: .
CDR3aa: CATSRPGTSGKDEQFF
CDR3nt: TGTGCCACCAGCAGACCCGGGACTAGCGGGAAAGATGAGCAGTTCTTC